The 6 T cell receptor beta chains listed next were all sequenced from one sample in a study of T cells in localized non-small cell lung cancer. Repertoires were generated with immunoSEQ multiplex PCR, while TCRdb's copy carries only in-frame clones and drops some. Of roughly 30,000 clones in the sample, 84% were seen once. The starting material was peripheral blood mononuclear cells, obtained before any cancer treatment. The source of these receptors is a man aged 40 to 70 with stage III lung adenocarcinoma.

The V call is TRBV30, the J call TRBJ2-4, with D perhaps TRBD1 or TRBD2 (5 bases each). The length of the CDR3 is 14 residues. Per germline, CDR1 GTSNPN and CDR2 SVGIG (reference sequence). With 5 bases removed from V and 0 bases from J, the gap between germline ends came to 11 bases. The CDR3 reads CAWGAGGAKNIQYF. The CDR3 region has the DNA TGTGCCTGGGGGGCTGGGGGAGCCAAAAACATTCAGTACTTC. The variable domain in full, with the rest retrieved from reference TRBV30 and TRBJ2-4, is SQTIHQWPATLVQPVGSPLSLECTVEGTSNPNLYWYRQAAGRGLQLLFYSVGIGQISSEVPQNLSASRPQDRQFILSSKKLLLSDSGFYLCAWGAGGAKNIQYFGAGTRLSVL.

The chain employs TRBV4-1 and TRBJ1-5, with a possible D match to TRBD1 (6 bases). The V end was cut by 1 base, the J end by 6 bases, with 22 bases between. Per germline, CDR1 MGHRA and CDR2 YSYEKL. The CDR3 runs 18 residues. DNA of the CDR3: TGCGCCAGCAGCCAAGGGGGGGGAGGGGGACTCAGGGTTCAGCCCCAGCATTTT. As protein: CASSQGGGGGLRVQPQHF.

The chain has TRBV6-1 and TRBJ1-6; D perhaps matches TRBD1 (5 bases). V dropped 3 bases and J dropped 0 bases, with 12 bases sitting between them. Germline loops: CDR1 MNHNS, CDR2 SASEGT. This CDR3 spans 17 amino acids. Here the CDR3 DNA reads TGTGCCAGCAGTGAGCAGGGCCTAAGCTCCTATAATTCACCCCTCCACTTT. This encodes CASSEQGLSSYNSPLHF.

As to this clone: Its ends do not fully match the called genes, so a read error is possible. The gene calls are TRBV5-1 and TRBJ2-3, with D perhaps given as TRBD1 or TRBD2 (5 bases each). The CDR3 spans 16 residues. CDR1 is SGHRS and CDR2 is YFSETQ in the germline V gene. The CDR3 nucleotides are TGCGCCAGCAGTTTGGGGACGGGCTATAGCACAGATACGCAGTATTTT. Amino acids: CASSLGTGYSTDTQYF.

This clone was found a few times. This chain connects TRBV5-6 to TRBJ2-3, with D possibly being TRBD2 (6 bases). Germline values: CDR1 SGHDT, CDR2 YYEEEE. With 5 bases removed from V and 6 bases from J, the gap between germline ends came to 10 bases. This CDR3 has 12 amino acids. The CDR3 nucleotides are TGTGCCAGCAGTCGGGACTTCGATACGCAGTATTTT. It translates to CASSRDFDTQYF. The full variable domain, with the rest looked up from reference TRBV5-6 and TRBJ2-3, is DAGVTQSPTHLIKTRGQQVTLRCSPKSGHDTVSWYQQALGQGPQFIFQYYEEEERQRGNFPDRFSGHQFPNYSSELNVNALLLGDSALYLCASSRDFDTQYFGPGTRLTVL.

CDR3: CAIRRDPIDGNEQFF. The CDR3 coding sequence is TGTGCCATCAGGCGGGACCCCATCGATGGCAATGAGCAGTTCTTC. This chain joins TRBV10-3 and TRBJ2-1, with D perhaps matching TRBD2 (6 bases). The V and J ends lost 6 bases and 6 bases respectively, with 18 bases between them. CDR1 is ENHRY, CDR2 SYGVKD, per germline. The CDR3 runs 15 residues.